One sample yielded the 21 T cell receptor beta chains listed below, sequenced in a study of blood T cell repertoires in COVID-19. Clones were sequenced by immunoSEQ multiplex PCR, and TCRdb holds only the in-frame ones, with some missing. The sample consists of approximately 60,000 clones, under 80% of them appearing once. The sample taken for sequencing was peripheral blood. The receptor set was obtained from a human donor in a cohort sampled during active COVID-19.

The chain employs TRBV2 and TRBJ1-2; TRBD1 matches 9 bases. CDR3 length: 14 residues. Germline V gene sequence: CDR1 SNHLY, CDR2 FYNNEI. J lost 9 bases, V lost 10 bases, and 15 bases had no gene match. The CDR3, as DNA: TGTGCCAACGAGGTGGGACAGGGAACGGGTAGCTACACCTTC. Translated, it gives CANEVGQGTGSYTF.

The rearrangement links TRBV24-1 to TRBJ2-3, with 11 nucleotides matching TRBD2. The V gene end was trimmed by 3 bases and the J gene end by 7 bases; junction bases not matched to a gene: 8. The CDR3 extends over 16 amino acids. CDR1 and CDR2 from the germline V gene are KGHDR and SFDVKD. CDR3 protein: CATSDRSGGAINTQYF. Written as DNA, the CDR3 is TGTGCCACCAGTGATCGTAGCGGGGGGGCCATCAATACGCAGTATTTT.

V is TRBV2 and J is TRBJ2-5; 10 positions match TRBD2. The trim removed 6 bases at V and 2 bases at J, leaving 3 bases unmatched. CDR1 and CDR2 (germline): SNHLY, FYNNEI. The CDR3 runs 14 residues. The CDR3 spells CASSSTSGQETQYF. Here the CDR3 DNA reads TGTGCCAGCAGCTCGACTAGCGGGCAAGAGACCCAGTACTTC.

A single count supports this clone. The genes are TRBV4-3 and TRBJ2-5, with TRBD1 as a possible D gene (5 bases). The ends were cut back, 0 bases at V and 4 bases at J, with 12 bases in the middle. In germline, CDR1 is LGHNA, CDR2 YSLEER. CDR3 length equals 15 residues. CDR3: CASSQEGARAETQYF. For the CDR3, the DNA is TGCGCCAGCAGCCAAGAAGGGGCCAGGGCAGAGACCCAGTACTTC.

The rearrangement uses TRBV5-1 and TRBJ1-1; D unresolved. Germline V gene data show CDR1 as SGHRS and CDR2 as YFSETQ. The V and J ends lost 0 bases and 2 bases respectively, with 5 bases between them. CDR3 size: 13 residues. Here the CDR3 reads CASSLDLNTEAFF. The CDR3 region has the DNA TGCGCCAGCAGCTTGGATTTAAACACTGAAGCTTTCTTT. The variable domain in full, with the rest retrieved from reference TRBV5-1 and TRBJ1-1, is KAGVTQTPRYLIKTRGQQVTLSCSPISGHRSVSWYQQTPGQGLQFLFEYFSETQRNKGNFPGRFSGRQFSNSRSEMNVSTLELGDSALYLCASSLDLNTEAFFGQGTRLTVV.

The rearrangement links TRBV7-2 to TRBJ2-2; perhaps TRBD2 as D (5 bases). Germline loops: CDR1 SGHTA, CDR2 FQGNSA. The CDR3 consists of 14 residues. Between the trimmed V and J ends, which lost 5 bases and 4 bases, there was a span of 11 bases. Here the CDR3 reads CASSRTGGTGELFF. The DNA of the CDR3 is TGTGCCAGCAGCAGGACTGGCGGCACCGGGGAGCTGTTTTTT.

The chain has TRBV7-9 and TRBJ2-7; 8 bases line up with TRBD1. CDR1 is SEHNR and CDR2 is FQNEAQ in the germline V gene (reference sequence). The CDR3 is made up of 18 amino acids. The V gene end was trimmed by 5 bases and the J gene end by 3 bases; junction bases not matched to a gene: 18. The CDR3 reads CASSPEVPGTGVDYEQYF. The CDR3 DNA reads as TGTGCCAGCAGCCCCGAAGTCCCCGGGACAGGAGTGGACTACGAGCAGTACTTC. Full variable domain (remainder filled in from reference TRBV7-9 and TRBJ2-7): DTGVSQNPRHKITKRGQNVTFRCDPISEHNRLYWYRQTLGQGPEFLTYFQNEAQLEKSRLLSDRFSAERPKGSFSTLEIQRTEQGDSAMYLCASSPEVPGTGVDYEQYFGPGTRLTVT.

DNA of the CDR3: TGTGCCAGCAGCCGGACAGGGGGATTCGATCAGCCCCAGCATTTT. It specifies CASSRTGGFDQPQHF. The chain joins TRBV3-1 (or the pseudogene TRBV3-2) to TRBJ1-5; 10 bases are shared with TRBD1. Unmatched junction bases numbered 5, after V lost 4 bases and J lost 5 bases. CDR3 length: 15 residues. CDR1 and CDR2 (germline): LGHDT, YNNKEL (reference sequence).

The chain employs TRBV6-2 or TRBV6-3 and TRBJ2-7; D remains ambiguous. Germline V CDR1 and CDR2: MNHEY, SVGEGT. This CDR3 region has 13 residues. V lost 2 bases and J 6 bases, leaving 11 bases between the germline ends. This CDR3 is CASSYVESGEQYF. CDR3 nucleotide sequence: TGTGCCAGCAGTTACGTTGAGTCGGGCGAGCAGTACTTC.

In DNA form, the CDR3 reads TGTGCCAGTAGGCGGGCTAGCGACCCCTACAATGAGCAGTTCTTC. Translating it yields CASRRASDPYNEQFF. J is TRBJ2-1 and V is TRBV19; D is possibly TRBD2 (6 bases). The ends were cut back, 6 bases at V and 2 bases at J, with 14 bases in the middle. Germline CDR1 reads LNHDA; CDR2 reads SQIVND (reference sequence). CDR3 size: 15 residues. The whole variable domain, remainder taken from reference TRBV19 and TRBJ2-1, is DGGITQSPKYLFRKEGQNVTLSCEQNLNHDAMYWYRQDPGQGLRLIYYSQIVNDFQKGDIAEGYSVSREKKESFPLTVTSAQKNPTAFYLCASRRASDPYNEQFFGPGTRLTVL.

The CDR3 is CASSQRTTSGGNIQYF. The CDR3 DNA follows: TGCGCCAGCAGCCAGAGGACGACTAGCGGGGGAAACATTCAGTACTTC. This rearrangement joins TRBV4-3 to TRBJ2-4; 12 bases line up with TRBD2. V was pared by 3 bases and J by 6 bases, with 6 bases of the junction left unmatched. In germline, CDR1 is LGHNA, CDR2 YSLEER. The CDR3 consists of 16 residues.

The CDR3, as DNA: TGTGCCAGCACCCTCGGCGGCGGAGGGAACGGGGAGCTGTTTTTT. This translates into CASTLGGGGNGELFF. The chain recombines TRBV28 with TRBJ2-2; maybe TRBD2 (6 bases). The CDR3 covers 15 residues. The V end lost 7 bases, the J end lost 7 bases, and 19 bases lay between the germline ends. Germline V lookup: CDR1 MDHEN, CDR2 SYDVKM.

This chain connects TRBV9 to TRBJ2-1, with a tentative D call TRBD1 (6 bases). The V end lost 4 bases, the J end lost 7 bases, and 18 bases lay between the germline ends. Germline loops: CDR1 SGDLS, CDR2 YYNGEE. This CDR3 is built from 15 residues. Here the CDR3 reads CASSMTGERGNEQFF. For the CDR3, the DNA is TGTGCCAGCAGCATGACCGGGGAAAGGGGGAATGAGCAGTTCTTC.

CDR3 sequence (DNA): TGTGCCAGCAGGGGACAGGGGGCCTACGAGCAGTACTTC. Amino acid sequence: CASRGQGAYEQYF. The rearrangement joins TRBV2 to TRBJ2-7; the match to TRBD1 covers 11 bases. This CDR3 region has 13 residues. Germline loops: CDR1 SNHLY, CDR2 FYNNEI. The V segment lost 6 bases and the J segment 2 bases; nucleotides outside the gene matches: 0.

The genes are TRBV2 and TRBJ1-5, with D perhaps matching TRBD1 (6 bases). Germline V lookup: CDR1 SNHLY, CDR2 FYNNEI. V lost 2 bases, J lost 9 bases, and 14 bases lay in between. The CDR3 loop spans 14 amino acids. The CDR3 reads CASSEQQGVSPQHF. The CDR3 bases are TGTGCCAGCAGTGAACAACAGGGAGTGTCGCCCCAGCATTTT.

The J gene is TRBJ2-3, the V gene TRBV19, with 7 bases identical to TRBD1. Germline lookup yields CDR1 LNHDA and CDR2 SQIVND (reference sequence). Germline trimming cut 6 bases from V and 5 bases from J; bases unmatched to any gene: 8. This CDR3 is built from 14 residues. The CDR3 reads CASRHDRVGDTQYF. The CDR3 DNA is TGTGCCAGTAGACACGACAGGGTCGGAGATACGCAGTATTTT.

The J gene is TRBJ2-7, the V gene TRBV7-8; 8 nucleotides line up with TRBD1. Germline CDR1 SGHVS, CDR2 FQNEAQ. The junction had 11 bases not matched to a gene; V was cut back by 4 bases and J by 6 bases. The length of the CDR3 is 15 residues. The CDR3: CASSSIVGQGGEQYF. In DNA form, the CDR3 reads TGTGCCAGCAGCTCGATAGTAGGACAGGGCGGCGAGCAGTACTTC.

The chain couples TRBV6-5 to TRBJ1-1, with a tentative D call TRBD1 (6 bases). Trimming stripped 5 bases from V and 10 bases from J, with 20 bases between. Germline CDR1 reads MNHEY; CDR2 reads SVGAGI. This CDR3 spans 14 amino acids. DNA for the CDR3: TGTGCCAGCAGTAAGAGTAGAAACAGGGAAGGAGCTTTCTTT. This gives the protein CASSKSRNREGAFF.

The genes are TRBV15 and TRBJ1-4, with D tentatively TRBD1 (6 bases). Trimming shortened V by 2 bases and J by 7 bases, and 17 bases separated the two germline ends. The CDR3 contains 16 residues. Germline CDR1 LNHNV, CDR2 YYDKDF (reference sequence). In DNA form, the CDR3 reads TGTGCCACCAGCAGATCGCCGCGGGGGGGCAGTGAAAAACTGTTTTTT. This encodes CATSRSPRGGSEKLFF.

The CDR3 here is CASSFSARTSEQYF. In DNA form, the CDR3 reads TGTGCCAGCAGTTTTAGCGCTAGAACCTCCGAGCAGTACTTC. The gene calls are TRBV27 and TRBJ2-7; perhaps TRBD2 as D (5 bases). V dropped 3 bases and J dropped 6 bases, with 15 bases sitting between them. The CDR3 loop spans 14 amino acids. In germline, CDR1 is MNHEY, CDR2 SMNVEV (reference sequence).

V and J are TRBV4-1 and TRBJ2-7; D might be TRBD2 (6 bases). The germline CDR1 and CDR2 sequences are MGHRA and YSYEKL. The CDR3 has 16 amino acids. Trimming pared 0 bases from V and 0 bases from J, leaving 12 bases between. As DNA, the CDR3 is TGCGCCAGCAGCCAAGAAAGGCCGGGGGACTCCTACGAGCAGTACTTC. This encodes CASSQERPGDSYEQYF.